Each of the 9 T cell receptor beta chains below was sequenced from the same sample in a study of human T cells and chemical hapten exposure. TCRdb reprocessed the RACE reads via MiXCR and lists one record per CDR3 protein. The sample contains around 380,000 distinct CDR3 sequences, more than 4.5% of which appear only once. As for time point: patch test 1, 2 weeks after DPC sensitization. Treatment here: therapeutic diphenylcyclopropenone sensitization with weekly scalp DPC. The sample consisted of whole blood, taken in connection with sensitization to the hapten diphenylcyclopropenone (DPC). These receptors were obtained from a woman in her forties or fifties with alopecia areata. Some clones in this sample may be carry-over from other donors' samples.

Ten or more counts support this clonotype. The DNA for the CDR3 is TGCAGCACACCGGGACTAGCTTTTAATGAGCAGTTCTTC. Protein: CSTPGLAFNEQFF. The chain links TRBV29-1 to TRBJ2-1, with 9 nucleotides matching TRBD2. The CDR3 extends over 13 amino acids. In germline, CDR1 is SQVTM, CDR2 ANQGSEA. Trimming cost V 8 bases and J 7 bases; bases outside gene matches: 9.

This clonotype was counted ten times or more. V usage is TRBV2 and J usage is TRBJ2-3, with D uncertain. This CDR3 region has 11 residues. The ends were cut back, 6 bases at V and 6 bases at J, with 7 bases in the middle. Germline CDR1 SNHLY, CDR2 FYNNEI. Written as DNA, the CDR3 is TGTGCCAGCAGGGGAAGGGATACGCAGTATTTT. Encoded protein: CASRGRDTQYF.

This clonotype was observed at least ten times. The chain has TRBV7-9 and TRBJ2-7; 12 bases are a match to TRBD2. The trim removed 5 bases at V and 0 bases at J, leaving 5 bases unmatched. Germline assignment: CDR1 SEHNR and CDR2 FQNEAQ (reference sequence). There are 16 residues in the CDR3. Here the CDR3 DNA reads TGTGCCAGCAGCACCGGGACTAGCGGGCCCTCCTACGAGCAGTACTTC. Protein product: CASSTGTSGPSYEQYF.

About this clonotype: Compared with germline, one end of the junction differs, possibly owing to a read error. The chain employs TRBV29-1 and TRBJ2-1, with TRBD2 matching 8 bases. Germline CDR1 reads SQVTM; CDR2 reads ANQGSEA. The CDR3 contains 14 residues. CDR3 loop: CSVEGTRIRNEQFF. The DNA for the CDR3 is TGCAGCGTCGAAGGGACTAGGATCAGGAATGAGCAGTTCTTC.

The V gene is TRBV3-1, the J gene TRBJ2-3, with 11 bases aligning to TRBD2. The CDR3 runs 16 residues. V trimming: 4 bases; J trimming: 2 bases; junction bases outside the gene matches: 5. Germline lookup yields CDR1 LGHDT and CDR2 YNNKEL (reference sequence). CDR3 sequence: CASSPLSGRATDTQYF. CDR3 DNA: TGTGCCAGCAGCCCTCTTAGCGGGAGGGCCACAGATACGCAGTATTTT.

This clonotype has more than one count but fewer than ten. The J gene is TRBJ2-3, the V gene TRBV11-2; either TRBD1 or TRBD2 may fit D (5 bases each). V was pared by 5 bases and J by 1 base, with 16 bases between. The CDR3 spans 16 residues. The germline V gene has CDR1 SGHAT and CDR2 FQNNGV. The CDR3 loop is CASSPGARSRTDTQYF. The CDR3, as DNA: TGTGCCAGCAGCCCCGGGGCGAGGAGCCGCACAGATACGCAGTATTTT. Combining the CDR3 with reference TRBV11-2 and TRBJ2-3 gives the whole variable domain EAGVAQSPRYKIIEKRQSVAFWCNPISGHATLYWYQQILGQGPKLLIQFQNNGVVDDSQLPKDRFSAERLKGVDSTLKIQPAKLEDSAVYLCASSPGARSRTDTQYFGPGTRLTVL.

This sequence joins TRBV25-1 and TRBJ1-2; no reliable D call. The CDR3 has 12 residues. Germline V gene data show CDR1 as MGHDK and CDR2 as SYGVNS. Trimming pared 2 bases from V and 5 bases from J, leaving 6 bases between. CDR3 DNA: TGTGCCAGCAGTGAAGAGGGATATGGCTACACCTTC. Translating gives CASSEEGYGYTF.

This clonotype was counted a single time. The chain joins TRBV20-1 to TRBJ2-3; no clear D gene. Germline CDR1 DFQATT, CDR2 SNEGSKA (reference sequence). This CDR3 comprises 14 residues. Trimming removed 5 bases from V and 1 base from J, with 13 bases in between. This CDR3 reads CSALWEMGTDTQYF. In DNA, the CDR3 is TGCAGTGCTTTATGGGAAATGGGCACAGATACGCAGTATTTT.

This clonotype was detected only a few times. V is TRBV7-6 and J is TRBJ2-1, with a possible D match to TRBD1 (7 bases). The germline gives CDR1 SGHVS, CDR2 FNYEAQ. Trimming took off 5 bases at V and 4 bases at J, with 15 bases between the two ends. The CDR3 is made up of 15 amino acids. CDR3 coding DNA: TGTGCCAGCAGCAGCCAGGGGGGCTTTTACAATGAGCAGTTCTTC. Residues: CASSSQGGFYNEQFF.